This T cell receptor (beta chain) was sequenced for a study of shared clonotypes between healthy human individuals. Clones were sequenced by immunoSEQ multiplex PCR, and TCRdb holds only the in-frame ones, with some missing. The sample yields roughly 2.1 million clones, 85% to 95% seen once. Positively selected for CCR7, the CD45RO-negative cells used as naive CD8 cells excluded terminally differentiated effector memory CD45RA+ cells. HIV-negative, healthy adults without recent acute infections or vaccinations were the donors. Germline CDR1 is MGHDK and CDR2 is SYGVNS. This CDR3 is 16 amino acids long. V gave up 6 bases and J gave up 4 bases; unmatched junction bases: 12.

The gene calls are TRBV25-1 and TRBJ2-1; TRBD1 matches at 7 bases. Sequencing used naive CD8+ T cells from PBMCs. The sequence derives from a man in his late teens or twenties in good health. Some clones in this sample may be carry-over from other donors' samples. The CDR3 region is CASSDPGTELYNEQFF. CDR3 bases: TGTGCCAGCAGCGACCCCGGGACAGAATTATACAATGAGCAGTTCTTC.